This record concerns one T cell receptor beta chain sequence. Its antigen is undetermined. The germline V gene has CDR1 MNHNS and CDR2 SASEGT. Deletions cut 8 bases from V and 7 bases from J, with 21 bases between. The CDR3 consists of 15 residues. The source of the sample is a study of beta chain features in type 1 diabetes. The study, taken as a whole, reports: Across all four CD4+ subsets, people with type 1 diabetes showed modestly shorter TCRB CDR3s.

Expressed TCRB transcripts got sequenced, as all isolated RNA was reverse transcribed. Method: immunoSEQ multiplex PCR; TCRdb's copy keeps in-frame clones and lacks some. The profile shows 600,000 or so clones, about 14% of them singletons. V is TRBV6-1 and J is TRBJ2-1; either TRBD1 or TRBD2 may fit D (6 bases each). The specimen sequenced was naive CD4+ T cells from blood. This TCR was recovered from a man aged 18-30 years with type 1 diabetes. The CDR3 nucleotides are TGTGCCAGCCGCCTGACGGGGGCTGCCGGAAATGAGCAGTTCTTC. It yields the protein CASRLTGAAGNEQFF.